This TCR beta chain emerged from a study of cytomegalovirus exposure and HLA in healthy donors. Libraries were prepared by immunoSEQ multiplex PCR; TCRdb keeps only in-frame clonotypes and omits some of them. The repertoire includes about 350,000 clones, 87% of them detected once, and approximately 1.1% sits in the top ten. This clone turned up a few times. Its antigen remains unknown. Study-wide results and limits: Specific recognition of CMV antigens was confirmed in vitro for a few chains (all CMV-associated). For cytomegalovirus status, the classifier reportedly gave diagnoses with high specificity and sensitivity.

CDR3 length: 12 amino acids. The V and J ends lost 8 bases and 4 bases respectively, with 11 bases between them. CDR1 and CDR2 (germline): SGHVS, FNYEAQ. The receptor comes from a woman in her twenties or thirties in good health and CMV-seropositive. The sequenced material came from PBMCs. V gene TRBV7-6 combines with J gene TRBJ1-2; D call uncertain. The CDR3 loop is CASGDGPYGYTF. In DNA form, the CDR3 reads TGTGCCAGCGGCGACGGACCCTATGGCTACACCTTC.